This is a list of T cell receptor beta chains from one sample in a study of blood T cell repertoires in COVID-19. Sequenced by immunoSEQ multiplex PCR; TCRdb stores in-frame clones only, minus some. The data hold roughly 130,000 clones, with about 80% observed a single time. Input material: peripheral blood. These receptors originate from a man aged 45 to 65 with acute or convalescent COVID-19. The conserved cysteine and the conserved F or W are not part of the CDR3 here.

v_gene: TRBV29-1; j_gene: TRBJ2-3; CDR3aa: SVGGLAGEPPDTQY
v_gene: TRBV2; j_gene: TRBJ1-6; CDR3aa: ASSQRDSSSPLH
v_gene: TRBV7-3; j_gene: TRBJ2-2; CDR3aa: ASSLTGTGGTGELF
v_gene: TRBV10-1; j_gene: TRBJ2-2; CDR3aa: ASSRGGNTGELF
v_gene: TRBV7-6; j_gene: TRBJ2-2; CDR3aa: ASSPERGELF
v_gene: TRBV27; j_gene: TRBJ2-2; CDR3aa: ASRVTGGVSGELF
v_gene: TRBV25-1; j_gene: TRBJ1-2; CDR3aa: ARAYGYT
v_gene: TRBV11-2; j_gene: TRBJ2-1; CDR3aa: ASSLPYRDRVSYEQF
v_gene: TRBV29-1; j_gene: TRBJ2-5; CDR3aa: SALAGSETQY
v_gene: TRBV19; j_gene: TRBJ2-2; CDR3aa: ASSISGLTGELF
v_gene: TRBV9; j_gene: TRBJ1-3; CDR3aa: ASSSRGGQSGNTIY
v_gene: TRBV6-5; j_gene: TRBJ2-1; CDR3aa: ASTAGGLGNEQF
v_gene: TRBV29-1; j_gene: TRBJ1-2; CDR3aa: SVEEGLSYGYT
v_gene: TRBV6-5; j_gene: TRBJ2-3; CDR3aa: ASSILGGTDTQY
v_gene: TRBV4-2; j_gene: TRBJ1-1; CDR3aa: ASSQDPAGVDTEAF
v_gene: TRBV30; j_gene: TRBJ1-2; CDR3aa: AWRARGLNYGYT
v_gene: TRBV18; j_gene: TRBJ1-5; CDR3aa: ASSPTTGASNQPQH
v_gene: TRBV2; j_gene: TRBJ1-4; CDR3aa: ASEGVGGEKLF
v_gene: TRBV11-2; j_gene: TRBJ1-1; CDR3aa: ASSLLAGTEAF
v_gene: TRBV2; j_gene: TRBJ1-1; CDR3aa: ASSRSGDTEAF
v_gene: TRBV9; j_gene: TRBJ2-5; CDR3aa: ASSAQGETQY
v_gene: TRBV29-1; j_gene: TRBJ1-1; CDR3aa: SGDRGGNTEAF
v_gene: TRBV4-1; j_gene: TRBJ2-3; CDR3aa: ASSQASSADTQY
v_gene: TRBV20-1; j_gene: TRBJ1-5; CDR3aa: SASSGAVNQPQH
v_gene: TRBV5-1; j_gene: TRBJ1-1; CDR3aa: ASSLQGTREDGTF
v_gene: TRBV7-9; j_gene: TRBJ1-3; CDR3aa: ASSPKVGGRSGNTIY
v_gene: TRBV12-3/TRBV12-4; j_gene: TRBJ2-2; CDR3aa: ASTANTGELF
v_gene: TRBV15; j_gene: TRBJ2-1; CDR3aa: ATSRTPGTSGGPGDEQF
v_gene: TRBV10-3; j_gene: TRBJ1-2; CDR3aa: AISVQGATNYGYT
v_gene: TRBV29-1; j_gene: TRBJ1-1; CDR3aa: SVEGAVGEGLGAF
v_gene: TRBV19; j_gene: TRBJ1-5; CDR3aa: ASSTGPGSNQPQH
v_gene: TRBV5-1; j_gene: TRBJ1-1; CDR3aa: ASSSGTGATEAF
v_gene: TRBV4-1; j_gene: TRBJ1-2; CDR3aa: ASSQDSSGDYGYT
v_gene: TRBV21-1; j_gene: TRBJ1-6; CDR3aa: ASSKGGLQGAYNSPLH
v_gene: TRBV30; j_gene: TRBJ1-4; CDR3aa: ACRDTGEKLF
v_gene: TRBV12-3/TRBV12-4; j_gene: TRBJ2-1; CDR3aa: ASSFAGHNEQF
v_gene: TRBV9; j_gene: TRBJ2-1; CDR3aa: ASSIKPRTSGGRTPSYNEQF
v_gene: TRBV3-1/TRBV3-2; j_gene: TRBJ2-7; CDR3aa: ASSRGVHEQY
v_gene: TRBV11-2; j_gene: TRBJ1-5; CDR3aa: ASSLAVGESQPQH
v_gene: TRBV6-5; j_gene: TRBJ1-6; CDR3aa: ASSKTGLYNSPLH